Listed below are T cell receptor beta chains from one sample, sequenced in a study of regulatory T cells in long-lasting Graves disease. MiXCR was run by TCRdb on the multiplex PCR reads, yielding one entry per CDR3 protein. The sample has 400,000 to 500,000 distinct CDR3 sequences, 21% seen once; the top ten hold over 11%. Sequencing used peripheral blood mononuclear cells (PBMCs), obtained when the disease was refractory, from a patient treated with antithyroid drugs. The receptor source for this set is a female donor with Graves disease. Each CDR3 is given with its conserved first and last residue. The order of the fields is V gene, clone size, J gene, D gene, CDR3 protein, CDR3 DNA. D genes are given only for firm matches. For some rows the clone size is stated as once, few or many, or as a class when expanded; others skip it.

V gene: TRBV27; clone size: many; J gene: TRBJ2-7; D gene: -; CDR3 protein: CASSTGTDYEQYF; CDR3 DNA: TGTGCCAGCAGTACAGGGACCGACTACGAGCAGTACTTC
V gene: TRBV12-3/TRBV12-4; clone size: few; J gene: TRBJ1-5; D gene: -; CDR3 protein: CASSLSASTGFPEDQPQHF; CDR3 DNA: TGTGCCAGCAGTTTATCGGCGTCCACGGGCTTTCCGGAGGATCAGCCCCAGCATTTT
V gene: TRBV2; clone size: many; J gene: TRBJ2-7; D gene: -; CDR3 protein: CASNFRIGSYEQYF; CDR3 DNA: TGTGCCAGCAACTTCCGCATTGGGTCCTACGAGCAGTACTTC
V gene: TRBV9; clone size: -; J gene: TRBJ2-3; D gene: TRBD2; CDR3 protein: CASSVSPGLADTDTQYF; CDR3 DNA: TGTGCCAGCAGCGTCTCCCCGGGACTAGCAGACACAGATACGCAGTATTTT
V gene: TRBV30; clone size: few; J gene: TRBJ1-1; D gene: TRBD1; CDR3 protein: CALDRGRMNTEAFF; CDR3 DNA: TGTGCCTTGGACAGGGGACGGATGAACACTGAAGCTTTCTTT
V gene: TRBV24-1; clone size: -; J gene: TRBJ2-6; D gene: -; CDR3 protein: CATSDLGAGANVLTF; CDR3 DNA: TGTGCCACCAGTGATCTGGGAGCTGGGGCCAACGTCCTGACTTTC
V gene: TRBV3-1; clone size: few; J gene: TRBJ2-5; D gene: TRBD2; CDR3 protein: CASSLSPGLARETQYF; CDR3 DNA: TGTGCCAGCAGCCTTAGTCCGGGACTAGCGAGGGAGACCCAGTACTTC
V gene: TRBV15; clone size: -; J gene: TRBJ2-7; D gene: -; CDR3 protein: CATSIGTLGFSSYEQYF; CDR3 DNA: TGTGCCACCAGCATTGGGACTCTAGGCTTCAGCTCCTACGAGCAGTACTTC
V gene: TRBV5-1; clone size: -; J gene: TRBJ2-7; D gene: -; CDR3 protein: CASSPDEGSEQYF; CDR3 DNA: TGCGCCAGCAGCCCAGATGAGGGCTCCGAGCAGTACTTC
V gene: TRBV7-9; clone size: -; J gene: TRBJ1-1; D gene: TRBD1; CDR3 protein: CASSDGQGETEAFF; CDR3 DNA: TGTGCCAGCAGCGACGGACAGGGGGAAACTGAAGCTTTCTTT
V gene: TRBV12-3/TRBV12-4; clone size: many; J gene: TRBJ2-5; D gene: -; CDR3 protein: CASSTDLGEETQYF; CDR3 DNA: TGTGCCAGCAGCACGGACTTGGGGGAGGAGACCCAGTACTTC
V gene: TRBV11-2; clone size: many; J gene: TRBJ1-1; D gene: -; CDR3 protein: CASSFSESNTEAFF; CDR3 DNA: TGTGCCAGCAGCTTCTCCGAATCGAACACTGAAGCTTTCTTT
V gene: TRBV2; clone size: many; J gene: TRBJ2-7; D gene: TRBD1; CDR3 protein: CASRQGPTYEQYF; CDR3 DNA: TGTGCCAGCAGACAGGGGCCAACCTACGAGCAGTACTTC
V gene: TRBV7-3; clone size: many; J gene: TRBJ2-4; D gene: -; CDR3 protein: CASSLGPGPQNIQYF; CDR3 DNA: TGTGCCAGCAGCTTGGGCCCGGGACCCCAAAACATTCAGTACTTC
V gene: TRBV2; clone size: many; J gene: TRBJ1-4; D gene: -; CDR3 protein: CASSEVSDRINEKLFF; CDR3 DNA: TGTGCCAGCAGTGAAGTATCCGACAGAATAAATGAAAAACTGTTTTTT
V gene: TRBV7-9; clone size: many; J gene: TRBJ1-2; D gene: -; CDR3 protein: CASSPGQVFGYTF; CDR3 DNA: TGTGCCAGCAGCCCGGGCCAGGTCTTCGGCTACACCTTC
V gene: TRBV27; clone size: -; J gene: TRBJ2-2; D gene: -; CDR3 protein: CASSSKFQGWNTGELFF; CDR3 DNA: TGTGCCAGCAGTTCCAAGTTTCAGGGGTGGAACACCGGGGAGCTGTTTTTT
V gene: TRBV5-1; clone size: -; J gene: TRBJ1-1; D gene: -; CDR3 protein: CASSLANLNTEAFF; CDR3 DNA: TGCGCCAGCAGCTTGGCCAATTTGAACACTGAAGCTTTCTTT
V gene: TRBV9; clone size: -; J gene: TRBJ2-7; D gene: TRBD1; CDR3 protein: CASSESTGASYEQYF; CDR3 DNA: TGTGCCAGCAGCGAGTCGACAGGGGCCTCCTACGAGCAGTACTTC
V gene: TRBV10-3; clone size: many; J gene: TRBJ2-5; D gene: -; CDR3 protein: CAISESELARETQYF; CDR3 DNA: TGTGCCATCAGTGAGTCGGAACTAGCTCGGGAGACCCAGTACTTC
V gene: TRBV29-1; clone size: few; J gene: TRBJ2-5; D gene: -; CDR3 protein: CSAYSGQETQYF; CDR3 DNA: TGCAGCGCCTACAGCGGTCAAGAGACCCAGTACTTC
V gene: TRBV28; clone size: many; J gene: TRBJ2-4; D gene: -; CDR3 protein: CASSLPGYIQYF; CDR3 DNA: TGTGCCAGCAGTTTACCGGGGTACATTCAGTACTTC
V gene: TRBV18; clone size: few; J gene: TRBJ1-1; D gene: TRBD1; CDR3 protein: CASSRNRGETEAFF; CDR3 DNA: TGTGCCAGCTCAAGAAACAGGGGAGAGACTGAAGCTTTCTTT
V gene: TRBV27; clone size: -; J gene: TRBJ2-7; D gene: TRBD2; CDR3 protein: CASSNPGSGSYEQYF; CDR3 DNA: TGTGCCAGCAGCAATCCTGGTAGCGGGAGCTACGAGCAGTACTTC
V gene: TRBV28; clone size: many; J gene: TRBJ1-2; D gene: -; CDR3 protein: CASSSGQGPRYGYTF; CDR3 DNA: TGTGCCAGCAGTTCGGGCCAAGGGCCCCGCTATGGCTACACCTTC
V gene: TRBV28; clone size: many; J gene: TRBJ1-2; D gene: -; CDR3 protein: CASSPLGENYGYTF; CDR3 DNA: TGTGCCAGTTCCCCTTTGGGAGAGAACTATGGCTACACCTTC
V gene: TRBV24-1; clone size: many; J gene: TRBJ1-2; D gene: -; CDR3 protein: CATSDQSRNYGYTF; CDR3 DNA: TGTGCCACCAGTGATCAGTCTAGGAACTATGGCTACACCTTC
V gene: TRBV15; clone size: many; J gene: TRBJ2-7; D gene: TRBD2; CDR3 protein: CATSRDSSGRHEQYF; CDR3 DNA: TGTGCCACCAGCAGAGACTCTAGCGGGAGACACGAGCAGTACTTC
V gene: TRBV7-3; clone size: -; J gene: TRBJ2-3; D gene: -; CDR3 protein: CASSPGLGNTQYF; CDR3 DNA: TGTGCCAGCAGCCCAGGACTCGGGAATACGCAGTATTTT
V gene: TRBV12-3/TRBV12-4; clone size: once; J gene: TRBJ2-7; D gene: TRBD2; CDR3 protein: CASSARRVAGGRQYF; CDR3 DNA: TGTGCCAGCAGCGCACGTCGGGTAGCGGGAGGACGGCAGTACTTC
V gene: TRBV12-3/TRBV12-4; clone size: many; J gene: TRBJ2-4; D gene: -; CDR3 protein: CASSLIGGGNIQYF; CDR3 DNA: TGTGCCAGCAGTTTAATCGGGGGCGGAAACATTCAGTACTTC
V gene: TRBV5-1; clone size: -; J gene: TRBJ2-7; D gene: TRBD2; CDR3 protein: CASKLSGSYEQYF; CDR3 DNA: TGCGCCAGCAAGCTAAGCGGGAGCTACGAGCAGTACTTC
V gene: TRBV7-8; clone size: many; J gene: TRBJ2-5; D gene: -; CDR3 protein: CASSAWDQETQYF; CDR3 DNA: TGTGCCAGCAGCGCCTGGGACCAAGAGACCCAGTACTTC
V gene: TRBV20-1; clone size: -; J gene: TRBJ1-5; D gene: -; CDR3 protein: CSARRQDSNQPQHF; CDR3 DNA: TGCAGTGCTAGAAGACAGGATAGCAATCAGCCCCAGCATTTT
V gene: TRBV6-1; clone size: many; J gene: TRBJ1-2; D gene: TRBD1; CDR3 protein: CASSGDTYRGGYTF; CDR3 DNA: TGTGCCAGCAGTGGAGATACATACAGGGGAGGCTACACCTTC
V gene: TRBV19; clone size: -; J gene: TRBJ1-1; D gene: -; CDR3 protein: CASSIERYTEAFF; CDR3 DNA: TGTGCCAGTAGTATTGAACGATACACTGAAGCTTTCTTT
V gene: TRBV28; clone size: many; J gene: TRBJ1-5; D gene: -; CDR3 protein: CASSALNQPQHF; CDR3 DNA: TGTGCCAGCTCAGCTCTCAATCAGCCCCAGCATTTT
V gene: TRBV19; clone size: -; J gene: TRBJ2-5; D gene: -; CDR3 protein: CASSILGPIDYRKETQYF; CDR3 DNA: TGTGCCAGTAGTATCCTGGGACCGATAGACTACCGTAAAGAGACCCAGTACTTC
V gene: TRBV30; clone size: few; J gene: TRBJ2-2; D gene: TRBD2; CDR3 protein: CAWSLAGEFSGELFF; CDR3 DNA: TGTGCCTGGAGTTTGGCGGGAGAGTTTAGCGGGGAGCTGTTTTTT
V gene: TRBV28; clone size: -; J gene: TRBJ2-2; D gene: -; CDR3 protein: CASIGGPGTRELFF; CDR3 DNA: TGTGCCAGCATTGGGGGGCCGGGGACCCGGGAGCTGTTTTTT
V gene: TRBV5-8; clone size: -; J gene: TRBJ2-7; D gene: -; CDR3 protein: CASSLGTDIGSYEQYF; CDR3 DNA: TGTGCCAGCAGCTTGGGAACGGACATAGGATCCTACGAGCAGTACTTC
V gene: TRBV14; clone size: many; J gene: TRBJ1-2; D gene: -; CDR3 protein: CASSLTAYRGYTF; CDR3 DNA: TGTGCCAGCAGCCTGACAGCGTATCGTGGCTACACCTTC
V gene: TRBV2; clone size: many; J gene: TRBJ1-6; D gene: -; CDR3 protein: CASSEAGLSNSPLHF; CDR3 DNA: TGTGCCAGCAGTGAAGCAGGGCTTAGTAATTCACCCCTCCACTTT
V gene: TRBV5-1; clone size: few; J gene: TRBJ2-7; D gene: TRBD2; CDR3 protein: CASSLGRTSGSGEQYF; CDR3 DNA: TGCGCCAGCAGCTTGGGGAGGACTAGCGGGAGTGGCGAGCAGTACTTC
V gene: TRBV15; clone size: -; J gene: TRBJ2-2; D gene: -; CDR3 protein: CATSRAFIPRELFF; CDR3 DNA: TGTGCCACCAGCAGAGCATTTATTCCCAGGGAGCTGTTTTTT